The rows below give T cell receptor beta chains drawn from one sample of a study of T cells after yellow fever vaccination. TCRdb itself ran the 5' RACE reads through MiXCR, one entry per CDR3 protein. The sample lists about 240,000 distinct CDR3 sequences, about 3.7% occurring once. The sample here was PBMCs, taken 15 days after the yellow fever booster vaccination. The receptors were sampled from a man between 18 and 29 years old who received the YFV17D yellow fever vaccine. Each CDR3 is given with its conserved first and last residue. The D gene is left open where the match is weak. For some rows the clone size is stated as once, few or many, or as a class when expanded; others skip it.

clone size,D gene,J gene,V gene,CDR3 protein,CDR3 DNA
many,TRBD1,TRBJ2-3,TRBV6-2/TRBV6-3,CATRDRLLTDTQYF,TGTGCCACCCGGGACAGGTTATTGACAGATACGCAGTATTTT
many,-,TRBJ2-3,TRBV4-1,CASSQVGVHTQYF,TGCGCCAGCAGCCAAGTGGGTGTCCATACGCAGTATTTT
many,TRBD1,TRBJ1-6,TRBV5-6,CASSHGDRENSPLHF,TGTGCCAGCAGCCATGGGGACAGGGAAAATTCACCCCTCCACTTT
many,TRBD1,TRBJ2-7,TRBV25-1,CASSDPTGAFSYEQYF,TGTGCCAGCAGTGACCCGACAGGGGCTTTCTCCTACGAGCAGTACTTC
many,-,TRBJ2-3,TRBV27,CASMALAKPDTQYF,TGTGCCAGCATGGCCCTAGCGAAGCCAGATACGCAGTATTTT
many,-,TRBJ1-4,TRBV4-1,CASRKNGADPTNEKLFF,TGCGCCAGCAGGAAGAACGGGGCAGACCCAACTAATGAAAAACTGTTTTTT
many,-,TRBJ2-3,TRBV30,CALLGAGTDTQYF,TGTGCCCTTTTAGGGGCCGGCACAGATACGCAGTATTTT
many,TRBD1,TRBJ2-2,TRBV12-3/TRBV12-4,CASRYGTVNTGELFF,TGTGCCAGCAGATACGGGACAGTCAACACCGGGGAGCTGTTTTTT
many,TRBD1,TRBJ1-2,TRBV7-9,CASSRGQERDFTF,TGTGCCAGCAGCCGTGGACAGGAGAGGGATTTCACCTTC
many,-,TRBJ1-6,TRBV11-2,CASSPQALRVTEALHF,TGTGCCAGCAGCCCTCAGGCCTTAAGGGTAACGGAGGCCCTCCACTTT
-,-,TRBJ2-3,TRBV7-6,CASSLDLGESTDTQYF,TGTGCCAGCAGCTTAGATCTGGGGGAAAGCACAGATACGCAGTATTTT
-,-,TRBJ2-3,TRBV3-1,CASSQSPVSSTDTQYF,TGTGCCAGCAGCCAATCTCCCGTTTCTAGCACAGATACGCAGTATTTT
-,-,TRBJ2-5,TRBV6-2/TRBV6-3,CASSYSPQETQYF,TGTGCCAGCAGTTACTCACCGCAAGAGACCCAGTACTTC
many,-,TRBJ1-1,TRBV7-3,CASSLDSQMNTEAFF,TGTGCCAGCAGCTTAGATTCTCAGATGAACACTGAAGCTTTCTTT
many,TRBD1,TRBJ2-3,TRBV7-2,CASSGTGNQQYF,TGTGCCAGCAGCGGGACAGGGAATCAGCAGTATTTT
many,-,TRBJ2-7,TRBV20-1,CSAGGTFYEQYF,TGCAGTGCAGGTGGGACGTTCTACGAGCAGTACTTC
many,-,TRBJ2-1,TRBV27,CASSSPRRDEQFF,TGTGCCAGCAGTTCCCCCCGGCGAGATGAGCAGTTCTTC
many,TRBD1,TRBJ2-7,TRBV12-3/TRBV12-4,CASSLGRRAGTGGSEQYF,TGTGCCAGCAGTTTAGGGAGGAGAGCCGGGACAGGGGGCTCCGAGCAGTACTTC
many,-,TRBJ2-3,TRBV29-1,CSVHRVDTQYF,TGCAGCGTCCACAGGGTGGATACGCAGTATTTT
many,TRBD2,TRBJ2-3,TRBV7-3,CASSPRGGAGGDTQYF,TGTGCCAGCAGCCCTCGGGGGGGGGCTGGAGGAGATACGCAGTATTTT
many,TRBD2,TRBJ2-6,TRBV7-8,CASRAGLGRAGANVLTF,TGTGCCAGCAGGGCGGGACTAGGAAGAGCCGGGGCCAACGTCCTGACTTTC
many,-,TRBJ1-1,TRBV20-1,CSARDPRENTEAFF,TGCAGTGCTAGAGATCCGAGGGAGAACACTGAAGCTTTCTTT
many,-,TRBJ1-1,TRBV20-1,CSASPEGAEAFF,TGCAGTGCTAGTCCCGAAGGCGCTGAAGCTTTCTTT
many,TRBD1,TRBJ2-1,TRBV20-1,CSALPHRGSYNEQFF,TGCAGTGCCCTGCCGCACAGGGGCTCCTACAATGAGCAGTTCTTC
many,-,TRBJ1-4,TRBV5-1,CASSVSGFQEKLFF,TGCGCCAGCAGCGTGTCAGGATTTCAGGAAAAACTGTTTTTT
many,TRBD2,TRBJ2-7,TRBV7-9,CASSFGLAGVDEQYF,TGTGCCAGCAGCTTTGGACTAGCGGGGGTGGACGAGCAGTACTTC
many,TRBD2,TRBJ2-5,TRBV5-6,CASSWGGETQYF,TGTGCCAGCAGCTGGGGGGGGGAGACCCAGTACTTC
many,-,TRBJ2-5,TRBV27,CASSLFGRPQETQYF,TGTGCCAGCAGTTTATTCGGACGACCACAAGAGACCCAGTACTTC
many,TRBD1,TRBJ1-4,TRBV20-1,CSARQGDEKLFF,TGCAGTGCTCGACAGGGGGATGAAAAACTGTTTTTT
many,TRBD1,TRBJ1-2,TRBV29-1,CSVKAQGAYYGYTF,TGCAGCGTCAAGGCCCAGGGGGCGTACTATGGCTACACCTTC
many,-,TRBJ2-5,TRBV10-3,CAISGVTGDQETQYF,TGTGCCATCAGTGGCGTGACAGGCGACCAAGAGACCCAGTACTTC
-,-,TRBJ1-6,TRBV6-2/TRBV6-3,CASRTTGPGYNSYNSPLHF,TGTGCCAGCAGAACTACAGGGCCAGGATATAACTCCTATAATTCACCCCTCCACTTT
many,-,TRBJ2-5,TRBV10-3,CAIRIGSDETQYF,TGTGCCATCAGGATCGGGAGTGACGAGACCCAGTACTTC
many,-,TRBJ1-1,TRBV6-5,CASSYSTGRGNTEAFF,TGTGCCAGCAGTTACTCAACAGGGCGAGGGAACACTGAAGCTTTCTTT
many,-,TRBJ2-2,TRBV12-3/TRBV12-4,CASSHSRELFF,TGTGCCAGCAGTCACTCGCGGGAGCTGTTTTTT
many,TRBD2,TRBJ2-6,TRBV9,CASSGDYLSGANVLTF,TGTGCCAGCAGCGGGGACTACCTCTCTGGGGCCAACGTCCTGACTTTC
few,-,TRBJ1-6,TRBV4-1,CASSQDLPGVSSYNSPLHF,TGCGCCAGCAGCCAAGATTTGCCTGGCGTGAGCTCCTATAATTCACCCCTCCACTTT
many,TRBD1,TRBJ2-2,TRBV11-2,CASRDSNTGELFF,TGTGCCAGTCGGGACAGCAACACCGGGGAGCTGTTTTTT
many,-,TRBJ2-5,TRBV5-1,CASSLNVQTQYF,TGCGCCAGCAGCTTGAATGTCCAGACCCAGTACTTC
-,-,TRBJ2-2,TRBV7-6,CASCQRNTGELFF,TGTGCCAGCTGTCAGAGGAACACCGGGGAGCTGTTTTTT
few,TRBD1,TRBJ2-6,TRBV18,CASSPTGEANVLTF,TGTGCCAGCTCACCTACAGGGGAGGCCAACGTCCTGACTTTC
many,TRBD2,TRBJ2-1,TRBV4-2,CASSQDPWTSSNNEQFF,TGTGCCAGCAGCCAAGATCCCTGGACTAGCAGCAACAATGAGCAGTTCTTC
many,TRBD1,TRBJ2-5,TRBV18,CASSHTGGQETQYF,TGTGCCAGCTCACATACAGGGGGCCAAGAGACCCAGTACTTC